The present T cell receptor beta chain was sequenced within a study of blood T cell repertoires in COVID-19. Study at large: From the United States, Italy and Spain came samples of acute and convalescent COVID-19. In each case, the material was cDNA or gDNA derived from T cells, B-cell-depleted T cells, or PBMCs.

The CDR3 is 14 amino acids. The V gene's germline CDR1 is SNHLY and CDR2 FYNNEI. Trimming took off 3 bases at V and 6 bases at J, with 15 bases between the two ends. As originally analysed: Amplified reference gene primers provided the basis for estimating nucleated cell counts. TCRdb's copy holds only in-frame clones and misses some; the assay was immunoSEQ multiplex PCR. V and J calls plus clone size are reproduced from that table; the DNA served to infer D and trimming. The table lists roughly 140,000 clones, around 87% of them singletons. Sequenced material: peripheral blood. The V and J genes are TRBV2 and TRBJ2-7, with D maybe TRBD2 (5 bases). This sequence originates from a human donor in a cohort sampled during active COVID-19. This CDR3 is CASSDRGVLAEQYF. In DNA form, the CDR3 reads TGTGCCAGCAGTGACCGGGGTGTTCTTGCCGAGCAGTACTTC.